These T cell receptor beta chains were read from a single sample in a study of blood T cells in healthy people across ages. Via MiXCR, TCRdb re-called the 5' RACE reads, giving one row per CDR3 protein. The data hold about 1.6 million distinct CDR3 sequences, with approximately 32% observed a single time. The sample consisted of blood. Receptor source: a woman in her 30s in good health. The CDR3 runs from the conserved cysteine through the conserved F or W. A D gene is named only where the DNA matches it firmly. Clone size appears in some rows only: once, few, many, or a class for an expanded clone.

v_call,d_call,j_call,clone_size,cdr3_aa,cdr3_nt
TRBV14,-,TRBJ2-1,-,CASSQSFYNEQFF,TGTGCCAGCAGCCAATCTTTTTACAATGAGCAGTTCTTC
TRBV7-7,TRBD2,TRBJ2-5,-,CASSQGRRTSGRETQYF,TGTGCCAGCAGCCAGGGTCGTCGGACTAGCGGAAGGGAGACCCAGTACTTC
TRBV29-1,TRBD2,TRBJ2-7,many,CSVVGLAETYEQYF,TGCAGCGTTGTAGGGCTAGCGGAGACCTACGAGCAGTACTTC
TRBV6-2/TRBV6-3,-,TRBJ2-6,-,CASTVAGISLWGANVLTF,TGTGCCAGCACCGTGGCGGGCATTTCCCTCTGGGGGGCCAACGTCCTGACTTTC
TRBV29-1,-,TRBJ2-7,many,CSVENRAYEQYF,TGCAGCGTTGAGAACAGAGCCTACGAGCAGTACTTC
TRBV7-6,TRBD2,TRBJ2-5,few,CASSLGGGDEETQYF,TGTGCCAGCAGCTTAGGCGGGGGGGATGAAGAGACCCAGTACTTC
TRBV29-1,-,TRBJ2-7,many,CSVAYVTYEQYF,TGCAGCGTTGCATACGTTACCTACGAGCAGTACTTC
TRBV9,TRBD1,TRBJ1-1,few,CASSSQQGKAFF,TGTGCCAGCAGCTCACAACAGGGGAAAGCTTTCTTT
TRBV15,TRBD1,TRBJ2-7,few,CATSTTGTGSYEQYF,TGTGCCACCAGCACGACCGGGACAGGCTCCTACGAGCAGTACTTC
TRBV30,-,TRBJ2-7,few,CACISLEGYEQYF,TGTGCCTGCATTAGCCTAGAAGGCTACGAGCAGTACTTC
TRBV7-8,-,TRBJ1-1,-,CASSLDFKGRTRNTEAFF,TGTGCCAGCAGCTTAGACTTTAAGGGACGGACTAGGAACACTGAAGCTTTCTTT
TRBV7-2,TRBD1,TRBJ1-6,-,CANSREIGTVHSPLHF,TGTGCCAACAGCCGCGAGATAGGGACAGTACATTCACCCCTCCACTTT
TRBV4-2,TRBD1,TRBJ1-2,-,CASSLVQGVGVDGYTF,TGTGCCAGCAGCCTTGTACAGGGGGTTGGGGTCGATGGCTACACCTTC
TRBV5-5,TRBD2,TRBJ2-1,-,CASSPGRGDYNEQFF,TGTGCCAGCAGCCCGGGACGGGGGGACTACAATGAGCAGTTCTTC
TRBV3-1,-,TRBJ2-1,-,CASSQQVGGEQFF,TGTGCCAGCAGCCAACAGGTTGGCGGTGAGCAGTTCTTC
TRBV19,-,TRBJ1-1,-,CASGNKGDTEAFF,TGTGCCAGCGGAAACAAGGGGGACACTGAAGCTTTCTTT
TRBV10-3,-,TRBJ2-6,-,CATFSGANVLTF,TGTGCCACCTTCTCTGGGGCCAACGTCCTGACTTTC
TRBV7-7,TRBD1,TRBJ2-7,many,CASSLGTGGNNEQYF,TGTGCCAGCAGCCTGGGGACAGGGGGCAATAACGAGCAGTACTTC
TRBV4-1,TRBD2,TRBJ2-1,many,CASSQDRAASGGRGGNEQFF,TGCGCCAGCAGCCAAGATAGGGCTGCTAGCGGGGGCCGGGGGGGCAATGAGCAGTTCTTC
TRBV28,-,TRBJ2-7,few,CASSPDTGLSQYF,TGTGCCAGCAGCCCGGACACAGGCTTGTCGCAGTACTTC
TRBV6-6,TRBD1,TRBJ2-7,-,CASKGAPVNEQYF,TGTGCCAGCAAGGGGGCCCCGGTCAACGAGCAGTACTTC
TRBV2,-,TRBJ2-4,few,CASSEISYIQYF,TGTGCCAGCAGTGAAATCTCGTACATTCAGTACTTC
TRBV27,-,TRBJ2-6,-,CASREFSGANVLTF,TGTGCCAGCAGGGAGTTCTCTGGGGCCAACGTCCTGACTTTC
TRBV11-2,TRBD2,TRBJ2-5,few,CASSLAGEGETQYF,TGTGCCAGCAGCTTAGCGGGGGAGGGGGAGACCCAGTACTTC
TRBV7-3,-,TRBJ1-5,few,CASSTDGQPQHF,TGTGCCAGCAGCACGGACGGACAGCCCCAGCATTTT
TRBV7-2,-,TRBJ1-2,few,CASRAGPFPSGYTF,TGTGCCAGCAGGGCGGGACCGTTCCCTTCGGGCTACACCTTC
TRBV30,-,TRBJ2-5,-,CAWSANMGTGETQYF,TGTGCCTGGAGTGCAAACATGGGAACGGGAGAGACCCAGTACTTC
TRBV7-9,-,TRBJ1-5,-,CASSSFSGTPYLSSNQPQHF,TGTGCCAGCAGCTCCTTTTCCGGGACACCCTACCTTTCTAGCAATCAGCCCCAGCATTTT
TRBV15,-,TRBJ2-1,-,CATSRRKAGGNEQFF,TGTGCCACCAGCAGAAGAAAGGCAGGAGGGAATGAGCAGTTCTTC
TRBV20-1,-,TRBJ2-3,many,CSAPQDRLRRSTDTQYF,TGCAGTGCCCCACAGGATCGTCTACGGCGGAGCACAGATACGCAGTATTTT
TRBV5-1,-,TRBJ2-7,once,CASSLGPGDVTYEQYF,TGCGCCAGCAGCTTGGGTCCAGGGGACGTCACCTACGAGCAGTACTTC
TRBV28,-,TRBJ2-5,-,CASSFQSNRETQYF,TGTGCCAGCAGTTTTCAGTCGAACAGGGAGACCCAGTACTTC
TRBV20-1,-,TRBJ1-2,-,CSARYTLLSYGYTF,TGCAGTGCTAGATATACGCTTTTGAGCTATGGCTACACCTTC
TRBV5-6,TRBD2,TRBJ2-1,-,CASSLEAGGTHNEQFF,TGTGCCAGCAGCTTGGAAGCGGGAGGGACACACAATGAGCAGTTCTTC
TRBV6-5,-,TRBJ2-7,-,CASGQTGYEQYF,TGTGCCAGCGGCCAGACAGGATACGAGCAGTACTTC
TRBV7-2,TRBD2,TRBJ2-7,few,CASSQTSGTCHEQYF,TGTGCCAGCAGCCAGACTAGCGGGACGTGCCACGAGCAGTACTTC
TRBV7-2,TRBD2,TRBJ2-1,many,CASSFSGGPFNEQFF,TGTGCCAGCAGCTTTAGCGGGGGGCCTTTCAATGAGCAGTTCTTC
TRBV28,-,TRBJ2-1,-,CASSRLGRNNNEQFF,TGTGCCAGCAGCCGCCTCGGCCGGAACAACAATGAGCAGTTCTTC